Sequencing of this T cell receptor (beta chain) was carried out in a study of T cell repertoires in cytomegalovirus infection. About the research overall: As its CMV epitopes, the study selected recently identified HLA-C-restricted and well-studied HLA-B-restricted targets. Evidence of both CMV infection and a matching HLA type came from public TCR beta signatures. General study results and limits: Cumulative public TCR beta family frequency identified CMV carriers with the relevant HLA. Predominance within the ex vivo response was attributable to HLA-C-restricted CMV-specific TCR beta clonotypes.

In the case of this clonotype: The antigen remains undetermined.

The CDR3 covers 16 residues. CDR1 and CDR2 from the germline V gene are ENHRY and SYGVKD. V lost 3 bases and J 0 bases, leaving 12 bases between the germline ends. TCRdb re-analysed the reads in MiXCR, keeping a single row per CDR3 protein. The sample comprises roughly 990,000 distinct CDR3 sequences, roughly 30% of which are singletons, and about an eighth rests with the top ten. The chain couples TRBV10-3 to TRBJ1-5, with D hard to call. This TCR was recovered from a human donor in good health (CMV status not recorded). Some clones in this sample may be carry-over from other donors' samples. The input for sequencing was cultured CD8+ T cells from PBMCs, taken from culture after CMV antigen stimulation. This chain's CDR3 is CAISEGGGHSNQPQHF. As DNA, the CDR3 is TGTGCCATCAGTGAAGGTGGAGGCCATAGCAATCAGCCCCAGCATTTT.